This T cell receptor (beta chain) emerged from a study of T cell repertoires in cytomegalovirus infection. V shed 4 bases and J shed 4 bases, with 7 bases lying between them. The CDR3 covers 12 residues. CDR1 is LNHDA, CDR2 SQIVND, per germline (reference sequence). TCRdb ran MiXCR on the reads and lists one entry per CDR3 protein. This table holds about 530,000 distinct CDR3 sequences, less than 30% found once. This chain uses TRBV19 with TRBJ1-2; D not certain. Specimen: PBMCs. The source is a human donor in good health (CMV status not recorded). Some clones in this sample may be carry-over from other donors' samples. CDR3 protein: CASSTDGYGYTF. CDR3 DNA sequence: TGTGCCAGTAGTACAGACGGCTATGGCTACACCTTC.